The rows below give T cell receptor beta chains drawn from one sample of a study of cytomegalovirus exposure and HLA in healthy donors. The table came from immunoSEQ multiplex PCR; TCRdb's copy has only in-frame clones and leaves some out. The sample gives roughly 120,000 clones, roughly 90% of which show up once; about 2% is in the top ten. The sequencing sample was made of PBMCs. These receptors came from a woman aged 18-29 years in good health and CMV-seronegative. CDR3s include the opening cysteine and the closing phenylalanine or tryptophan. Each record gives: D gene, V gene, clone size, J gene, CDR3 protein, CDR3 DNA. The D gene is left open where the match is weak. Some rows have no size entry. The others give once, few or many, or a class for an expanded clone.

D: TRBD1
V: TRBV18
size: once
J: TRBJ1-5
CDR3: CASSAGQERGQPQHF
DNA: TGTGCCAGCTCAGCCGGACAGGAGAGAGGTCAGCCCCAGCATTTT

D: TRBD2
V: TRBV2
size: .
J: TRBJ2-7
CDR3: CASTPNWASGISMNEQYF
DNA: TGTGCCAGCACTCCGAATTGGGCTAGCGGGATATCCATGAACGAGCAGTACTTC

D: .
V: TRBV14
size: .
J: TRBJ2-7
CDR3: CASSKTTDRYYEQYF
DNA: TGTGCCAGCAGCAAAACTACCGACAGGTACTACGAGCAGTACTTC

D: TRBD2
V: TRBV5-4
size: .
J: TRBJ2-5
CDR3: CASIELAGGQETQYF
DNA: TGTGCCAGCATCGAGTTAGCGGGGGGGCAAGAGACCCAGTACTTC

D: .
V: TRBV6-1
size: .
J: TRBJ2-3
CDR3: CASSDRGAQYF
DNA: TGTGCCAGCAGTGACAGGGGGGCGCAGTATTTT

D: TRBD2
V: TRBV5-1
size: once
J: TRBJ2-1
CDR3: CASSLTSGGGNEQFF
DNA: TGCGCCAGCAGCCTCACTAGCGGGGGGGGCAATGAGCAGTTCTTC

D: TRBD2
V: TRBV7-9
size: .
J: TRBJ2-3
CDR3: CASSGLAGNTDTQYF
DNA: TGTGCCAGCAGCGGACTAGCGGGGAACACAGATACGCAGTATTTT

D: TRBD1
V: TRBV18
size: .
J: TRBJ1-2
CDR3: CASSPSGTGPSYTF
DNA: TGTGCCAGCTCACCATCCGGGACAGGTCCCAGCTACACCTTC

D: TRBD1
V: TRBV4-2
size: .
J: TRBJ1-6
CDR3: CASSQEGQGNSPLHF
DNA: TGTGCCAGCAGCCAAGAGGGACAGGGAAATTCACCCCTCCACTTT

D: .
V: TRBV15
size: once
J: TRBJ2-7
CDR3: CATSLARSYEQYF
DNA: TGTGCCACCAGCTTAGCGCGGTCCTACGAGCAGTACTTC

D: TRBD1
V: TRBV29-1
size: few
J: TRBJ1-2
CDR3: CSVTQGNYGYTF
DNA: TGCAGCGTCACACAGGGGAACTATGGCTACACCTTC

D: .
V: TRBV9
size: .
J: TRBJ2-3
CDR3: CASSVGQTSTDTQYF
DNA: TGTGCCAGCAGCGTAGGACAGACTAGCACAGATACGCAGTATTTT

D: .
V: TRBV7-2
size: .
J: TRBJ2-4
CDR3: CASSSVVGGLKNIQYF
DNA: TGTGCCAGCAGCTCAGTCGTAGGGGGACTAAAAAACATTCAGTACTTC

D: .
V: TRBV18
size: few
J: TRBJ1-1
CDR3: CASSPDTNTEAFF
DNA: TGTGCCAGCTCACCTGACACGAACACTGAAGCTTTCTTT

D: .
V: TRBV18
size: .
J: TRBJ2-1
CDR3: CASSPGQLMISSYNEQFF
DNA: TGTGCCAGCTCACCCGGACAGCTTATGATTAGCTCCTACAATGAGCAGTTCTTC

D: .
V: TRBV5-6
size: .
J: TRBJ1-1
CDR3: CASSLGRGKAFF
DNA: TGTGCCAGCAGCTTGGGGAGGGGCAAAGCTTTCTTT

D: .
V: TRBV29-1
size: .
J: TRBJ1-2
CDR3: CSVEGGPYGYTF
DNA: TGCAGCGTTGAAGGGGGGCCGTATGGCTACACCTTC

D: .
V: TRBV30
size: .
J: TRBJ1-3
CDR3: CAWSGSALSGNTIYF
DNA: TGTGCCTGGAGTGGGTCAGCGCTCTCTGGAAACACCATATATTTT

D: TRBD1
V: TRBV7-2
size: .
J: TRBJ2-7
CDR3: CASTLGTGGYEQYF
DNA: TGTGCCAGCACCCTCGGGACAGGGGGCTACGAGCAGTACTTC

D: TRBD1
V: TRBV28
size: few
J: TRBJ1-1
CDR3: CASSSPGGSTEAFF
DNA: TGTGCCAGCAGTTCACCAGGGGGCTCCACTGAAGCTTTCTTT

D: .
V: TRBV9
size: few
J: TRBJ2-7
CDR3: CASSSTDSPYEQYF
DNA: TGTGCCAGCAGTTCGACAGATTCCCCCTACGAGCAGTACTTC

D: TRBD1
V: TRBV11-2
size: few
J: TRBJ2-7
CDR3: CASRSTGQGYDEQYF
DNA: TGTGCCAGCAGGTCAACGGGACAGGGGTACGACGAGCAGTACTTC

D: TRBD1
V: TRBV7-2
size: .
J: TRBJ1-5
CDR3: CASSLETGANQPQHF
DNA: TGTGCCAGCAGCTTAGAGACAGGGGCTAATCAGCCCCAGCATTTT

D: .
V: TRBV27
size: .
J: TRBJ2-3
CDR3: CASSRQGGDTQYF
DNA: TGTGCCAGCAGTCGTCAAGGGGGAGATACGCAGTATTTT

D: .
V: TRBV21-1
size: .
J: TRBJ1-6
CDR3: CASSKARSDSRNSPLHF
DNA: TGTGCCAGCAGCAAAGCGCGTTCGGACAGTAGAAATTCACCCCTCCACTTT

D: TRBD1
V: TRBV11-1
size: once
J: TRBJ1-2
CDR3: CASSHQGEGYTF
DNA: TGTGCCAGCAGCCATCAGGGGGAAGGCTACACCTTC

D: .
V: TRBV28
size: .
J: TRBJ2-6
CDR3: CASSLTGRPGANVLTF
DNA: TGTGCCAGCAGTTTAACAGGGCGGCCTGGGGCCAACGTCCTGACTTTC

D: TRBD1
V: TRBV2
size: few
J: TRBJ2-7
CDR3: CASSELGGRYEQYF
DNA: TGTGCCAGCAGTGAGTTAGGGGGCCGGTACGAGCAGTACTTC

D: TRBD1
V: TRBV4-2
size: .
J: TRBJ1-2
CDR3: CASSQDGGDRADYGYTF
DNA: TGTGCCAGCAGCCAAGATGGGGGAGACAGGGCGGACTATGGCTACACCTTC

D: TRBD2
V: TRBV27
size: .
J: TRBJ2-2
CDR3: CASRAGVWDTGELFF
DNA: TGTGCCAGCAGGGCGGGGGTGTGGGACACCGGGGAGCTGTTTTTT

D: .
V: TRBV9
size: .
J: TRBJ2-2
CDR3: CASSVTGLNTGELFF
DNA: TGTGCCAGCAGCGTCACGGGACTCAACACCGGGGAGCTGTTTTTT

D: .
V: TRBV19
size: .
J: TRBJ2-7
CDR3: CASTGTSPYEQYF
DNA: TGTGCCAGTACCGGTACTTCTCCCTACGAGCAGTACTTC

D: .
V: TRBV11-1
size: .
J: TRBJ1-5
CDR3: CASSLGPYQPQHF
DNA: TGTGCCAGCAGCCTAGGTCCTTATCAGCCCCAGCATTTT

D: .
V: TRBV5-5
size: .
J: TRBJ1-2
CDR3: CASTQRGGLNYGYTF
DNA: TGTGCCAGCACTCAGCGGGGGGGGCTCAACTATGGCTACACCTTC

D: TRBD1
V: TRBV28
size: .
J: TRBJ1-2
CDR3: CASSSGQANYGYTF
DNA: TGTGCCAGCAGTTCCGGACAGGCCAACTATGGCTACACCTTC

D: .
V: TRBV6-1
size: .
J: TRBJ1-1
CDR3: CASSVDFNTEAFF
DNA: TGTGCCAGCAGCGTAGACTTTAACACTGAAGCTTTCTTT

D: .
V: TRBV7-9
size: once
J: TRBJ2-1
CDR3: CASSLEISRGSNNEQFF
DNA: TGTGCCAGCAGCTTGGAGATCTCCAGGGGATCCAACAATGAGCAGTTCTTC

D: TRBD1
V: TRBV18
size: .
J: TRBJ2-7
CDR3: CASSPRDSFSYEQYF
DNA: TGTGCCAGCTCACCAAGGGACAGTTTCTCCTACGAGCAGTACTTC

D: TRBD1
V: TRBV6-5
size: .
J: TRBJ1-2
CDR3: CASSRSGTGQGYTF
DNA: TGTGCCAGCAGTCGCTCCGGGACAGGGCAAGGCTACACCTTC

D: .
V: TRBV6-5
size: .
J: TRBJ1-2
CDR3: CASSIRTDYGYTF
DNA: TGTGCCAGCAGCATCCGGACAGACTATGGCTACACCTTC

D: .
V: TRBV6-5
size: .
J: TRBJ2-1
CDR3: CASSYAGISEQFF
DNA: TGTGCCAGCAGTTACGCAGGGATCAGTGAGCAGTTCTTC